This T cell receptor beta chain was found in a study of CD8 T cells in ankylosing spondylitis. Study findings and constraints: Matched ankylosing spondylitis synovial fluid reportedly showed significant enrichment of disease-linked clones. The disease-linked clones had a CD8+ phenotype and low blood frequencies. Seemingly distinctive of ankylosing spondylitis blood was a TCR beta motif formed by eight highly homologous variants.

The germline V gene encodes CDR1 SQVTM and CDR2 ANQGSEA. Trimming at V came to 6 bases and at J to 9 bases, leaving 9 bases not matched to a gene. CDR3 length: 13 residues. TCR beta libraries were made by quantitative 5'-RACE with molecular barcodes. Via MiXCR, TCRdb re-called the 5' RACE reads, giving one row per CDR3 protein. The data contain 200,000 to 250,000 distinct CDR3 sequences, about 10% of them singletons. This clonotype has ten or more counts. What it binds is unknown. The chain carries TRBV29-1 and TRBJ2-1; 9 bases map to TRBD1. This receptor was taken from a male donor with ankylosing spondylitis or in good health (not recorded which). Sequences were obtained from blood, either unsorted or a sorted T cell fraction (not recorded which). CDR3 loop: CSVGDRDWGEQFF. The CDR3 DNA reads TGCAGCGTGGGGGACAGGGATTGGGGTGAGCAGTTCTTC.